A single T cell receptor (beta chain) is shown here with its context. Recovery meant two consecutive negative NP/OP PCR tests, professional clearance, or resolved symptoms. V was pared by 5 bases and J by 8 bases, with 10 bases of the junction left unmatched. Germline V gene lookup returns CDR1 GTSNPN and CDR2 SVGIG (reference sequence). The CDR3 has 13 amino acids. Assay: immunoSEQ multiplex PCR; the TCRdb copy retains only in-frame clones and omits some. Of roughly 280,000 clones in the sample, under 90% are singletons; the top ten hold 1.9%. The data belong to a study of blood T cell repertoires in COVID-19. As for the study in general: T cells, B-cell-depleted T cells, or PBMCs supplied cDNA or gDNA.

The origin of this receptor is a woman in her fifties or sixties who had recovered from COVID-19. Material: PBMCs or T cells enriched from blood (not recorded which). J is TRBJ1-2 and V is TRBV30, with TRBD1 matching over 8 bases. Written as DNA, the CDR3 is TGTGCCTGGGGAGGACAGGGAGCAGGAGGCTACACCTTC. Protein sequence: CAWGGQGAGGYTF.